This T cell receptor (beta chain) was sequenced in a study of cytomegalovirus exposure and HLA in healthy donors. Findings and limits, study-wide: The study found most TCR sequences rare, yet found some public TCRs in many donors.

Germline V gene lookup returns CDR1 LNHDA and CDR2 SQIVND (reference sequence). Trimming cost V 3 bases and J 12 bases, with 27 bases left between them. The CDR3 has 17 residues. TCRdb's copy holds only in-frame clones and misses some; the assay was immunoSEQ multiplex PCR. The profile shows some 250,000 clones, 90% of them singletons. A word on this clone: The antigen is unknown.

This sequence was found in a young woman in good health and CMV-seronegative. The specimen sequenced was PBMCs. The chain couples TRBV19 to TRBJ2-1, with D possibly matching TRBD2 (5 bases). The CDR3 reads CASSIEGLATPQLGQFF. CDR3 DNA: TGTGCCAGTAGTATCGAGGGCCTAGCAACCCCTCAATTAGGGCAGTTCTTC. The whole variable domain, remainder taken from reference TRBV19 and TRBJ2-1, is DGGITQSPKYLFRKEGQNVTLSCEQNLNHDAMYWYRQDPGQGLRLIYYSQIVNDFQKGDIAEGYSVSREKKESFPLTVTSAQKNPTAFYLCASSIEGLATPQLGQFFGPGTRLTVL.